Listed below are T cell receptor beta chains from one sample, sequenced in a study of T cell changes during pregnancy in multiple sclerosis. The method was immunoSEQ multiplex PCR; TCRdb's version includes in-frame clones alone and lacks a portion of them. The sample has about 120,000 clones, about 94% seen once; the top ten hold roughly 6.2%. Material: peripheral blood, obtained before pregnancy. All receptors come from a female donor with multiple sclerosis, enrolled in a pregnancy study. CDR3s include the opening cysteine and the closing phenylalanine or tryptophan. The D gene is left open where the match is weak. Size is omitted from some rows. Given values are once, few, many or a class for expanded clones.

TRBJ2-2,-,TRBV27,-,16,CASSVFRGSSTGELFF,TGTGCCAGCAGTGTTTTCAGGGGATCGAGCACCGGGGAGCTGTTTTTT
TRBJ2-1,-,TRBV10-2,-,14,CASSESGRDYEQFF,TGCGCCAGCAGTGAGTCCGGCAGGGACTATGAGCAGTTCTTC
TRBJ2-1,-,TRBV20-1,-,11,CSASIDDEQFF,TGCAGTGCTAGCATAGATGATGAGCAGTTCTTC
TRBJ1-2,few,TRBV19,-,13,CASSIEGNYGYTF,TGTGCCAGTAGTATTGAGGGCAACTATGGCTACACCTTC
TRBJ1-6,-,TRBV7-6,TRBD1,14,CASSFRDRGSPLHF,TGTGCCAGCAGCTTCCGGGACAGGGGTTCACCCCTCCACTTT
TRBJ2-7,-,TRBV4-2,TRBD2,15,CASSLGIAGPYEQYF,TGTGCCAGCAGCCTCGGGATAGCGGGGCCCTACGAGCAGTACTTC
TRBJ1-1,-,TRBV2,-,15,CASRTDRAMSTEAFF,TGTGCCAGCAGGACGGACAGAGCTATGAGCACTGAAGCTTTCTTT
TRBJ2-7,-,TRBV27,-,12,CASWGQLYEQYF,TGTGCCAGCTGGGGGCAGTTGTACGAGCAGTACTTC
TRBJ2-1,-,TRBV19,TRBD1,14,CASRTGTGNNEQFF,TGTGCCAGTAGAACTGGGACAGGGAACAATGAGCAGTTCTTC
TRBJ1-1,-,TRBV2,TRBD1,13,CASKGDRDTEAFF,TGTGCCAGCAAGGGGGACAGGGACACTGAAGCTTTCTTT
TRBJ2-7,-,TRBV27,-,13,CASSLQGNLEQYF,TGTGCCAGCAGTTTACAGGGGAATCTCGAGCAGTACTTC
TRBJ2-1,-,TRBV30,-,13,CAWAGGAYNEQFF,TGTGCCTGGGCAGGCGGGGCCTACAATGAGCAGTTCTTC
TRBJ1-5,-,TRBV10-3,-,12,CAIRDTNQPQHF,TGTGCCATCAGGGACACTAATCAGCCCCAGCATTTT
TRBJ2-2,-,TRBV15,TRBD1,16,CATSRAPGQGLGELFF,TGTGCCACCAGCAGAGCACCGGGACAGGGGTTGGGGGAGCTGTTTTTT
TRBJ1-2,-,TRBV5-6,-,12,CASSLGGFGYTF,TGTGCCAGCAGCTTAGGAGGGTTTGGCTACACCTTC
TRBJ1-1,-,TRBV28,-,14,CASSSGGVNTEAFF,TGTGCCAGCAGTTCGGGAGGGGTGAACACTGAAGCTTTCTTT
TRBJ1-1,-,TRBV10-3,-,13,CAIRQTENTEAFF,TGTGCCATCAGACAGACAGAAAACACTGAAGCTTTCTTT
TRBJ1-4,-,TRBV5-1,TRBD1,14,CASPNRDRWAKLFF,TGCGCCAGCCCAAACCGGGACAGGTGGGCAAAACTGTTTTTT
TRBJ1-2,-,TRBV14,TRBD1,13,CASSPGQTYGYTF,TGTGCCAGCAGTCCGGGACAGACATATGGCTACACCTTC
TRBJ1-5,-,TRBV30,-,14,CAWSVQQVRQPQHF,TGTGCCTGGAGTGTACAACAGGTTAGACAGCCCCAGCATTTT
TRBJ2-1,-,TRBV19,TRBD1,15,CASRLTGGSYNEQFF,TGTGCCAGTCGCCTTACAGGGGGCTCCTACAATGAGCAGTTCTTC
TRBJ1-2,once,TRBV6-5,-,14,CASSYGQYNYGYTF,TGTGCCAGCAGTTACGGACAATACAACTATGGCTACACCTTC
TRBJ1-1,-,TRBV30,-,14,CAWSLIQGLSEAFF,TGTGCCTGGAGTCTTATACAGGGTTTATCTGAAGCTTTCTTT
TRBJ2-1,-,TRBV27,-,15,CASSTGQSSYNEQFF,TGTGCCAGCAGTACGGGACAAAGCTCCTACAATGAGCAGTTCTTC
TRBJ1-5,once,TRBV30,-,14,CAWSVSTGNQPQHF,TGTGCCTGGAGTGTATCCACGGGCAATCAGCCCCAGCATTTT
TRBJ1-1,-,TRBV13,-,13,CATLGEGDTEAFF,TGTGCCACTTTGGGGGAGGGCGACACTGAAGCTTTCTTT